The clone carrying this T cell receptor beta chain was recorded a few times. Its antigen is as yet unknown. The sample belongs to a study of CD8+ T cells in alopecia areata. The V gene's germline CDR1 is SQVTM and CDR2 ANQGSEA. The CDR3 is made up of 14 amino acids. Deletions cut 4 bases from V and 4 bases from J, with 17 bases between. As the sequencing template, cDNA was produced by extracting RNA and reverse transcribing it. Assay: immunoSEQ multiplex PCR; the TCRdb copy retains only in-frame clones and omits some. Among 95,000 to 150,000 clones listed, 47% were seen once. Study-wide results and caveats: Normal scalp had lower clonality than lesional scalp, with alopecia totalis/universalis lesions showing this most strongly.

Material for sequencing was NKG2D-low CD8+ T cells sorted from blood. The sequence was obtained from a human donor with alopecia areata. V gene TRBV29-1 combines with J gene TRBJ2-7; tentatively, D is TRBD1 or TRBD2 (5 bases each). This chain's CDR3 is CSVGPGTGAYEQYF. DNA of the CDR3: TGCAGCGTTGGCCCAGGGACCGGGGCTTACGAGCAGTACTTC.